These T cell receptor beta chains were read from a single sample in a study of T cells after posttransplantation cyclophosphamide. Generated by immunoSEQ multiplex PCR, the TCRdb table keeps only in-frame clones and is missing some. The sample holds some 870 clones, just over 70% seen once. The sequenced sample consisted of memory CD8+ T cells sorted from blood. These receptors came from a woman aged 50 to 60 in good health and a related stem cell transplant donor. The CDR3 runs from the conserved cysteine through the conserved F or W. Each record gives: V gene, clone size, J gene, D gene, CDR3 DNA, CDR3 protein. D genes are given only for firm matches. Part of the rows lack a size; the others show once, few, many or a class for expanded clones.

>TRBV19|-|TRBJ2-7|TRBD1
TGTGCCAGTAGTATAGACTGGACAGGGAAAGCGGACGAGCAGTACTTC
CASSIDWTGKADEQYF
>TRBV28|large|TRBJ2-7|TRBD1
TGTGCCAGCAGTTCAGCCGGGACAGGGGTCTACGAGCAGTACTTC
CASSSAGTGVYEQYF
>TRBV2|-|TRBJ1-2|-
TGTGCCAGCAGTGGAAGCCGGGACTATGGCTACACCTTC
CASSGSRDYGYTF
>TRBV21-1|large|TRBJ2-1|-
TGTGCCAGCAGCAAGACAGGGAAATACAATGAGCAGTTCTTC
CASSKTGKYNEQFF
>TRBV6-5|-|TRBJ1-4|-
TGTGCCAGCAGCCTCGGGGGTGAAAAACTGTTTTTT
CASSLGGEKLFF
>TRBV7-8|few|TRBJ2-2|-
TGTGCCAGCAGCTTAGCGCGCACAGGAGTCACCGGGGAGCTGTTTTTT
CASSLARTGVTGELFF
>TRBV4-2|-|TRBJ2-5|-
TGTGCCAGCAGCGAGGGACAACCAGCGGAGACCCAGTACTTC
CASSEGQPAETQYF
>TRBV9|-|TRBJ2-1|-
TGTGCCAGCAGCGTAGAGGACAGTCATTACAATGAGCAGTTCTTC
CASSVEDSHYNEQFF
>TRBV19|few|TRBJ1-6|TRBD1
TGTGCCAGTAGTATCTGGGACAGGTCAAATTCACCCCTCCACTTT
CASSIWDRSNSPLHF
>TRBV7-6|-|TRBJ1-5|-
TGTGCCAGCAGCTTCCAGGGCGGCCAGCCCCAGCATTTT
CASSFQGGQPQHF
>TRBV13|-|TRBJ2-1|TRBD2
TGTGCCAGCAGCACGGGACTAGCGGGAGTCAATAAGCAGTTCTTC
CASSTGLAGVNKQFF
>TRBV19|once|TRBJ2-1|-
TGTGCCAGTAGTATTGGGCTAAATCAGTACAATGAGCAGTTCTTC
CASSIGLNQYNEQFF
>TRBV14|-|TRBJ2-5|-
TGTGCCAGCAGCCAAGTTGACCTAGGGACCCAGTACTTC
CASSQVDLGTQYF
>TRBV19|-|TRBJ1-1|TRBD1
TGTGCCAGTAGTATACCGACAGGGGATGGAACTGAAGCTTTCTTT
CASSIPTGDGTEAFF
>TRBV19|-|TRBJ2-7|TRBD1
TGTGCCAGTAGTCAAAGGACAGGGGGGAACTACGAGCAGTACTTC
CASSQRTGGNYEQYF
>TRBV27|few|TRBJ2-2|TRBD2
TGTGCCAGCACCCTAGTCCCCCCGGGACTAGCGGGAGGAAGGAACACCGGGGAGCTGTTTTTT
CASTLVPPGLAGGRNTGELFF
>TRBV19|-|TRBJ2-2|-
TGTGCCAGTAGTACCTGGAGAGGTCCGAACACCGGGGAGCTGTTTTTT
CASSTWRGPNTGELFF
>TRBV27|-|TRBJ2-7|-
TGTGCCAGCACCTTAAGATGGACTGGTACCTACGAGCAGTACTTC
CASTLRWTGTYEQYF
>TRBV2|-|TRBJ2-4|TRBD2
TGTGCCAGCCCGGGGGAGGGAGGCGATGCAAACATTCAGTACTTC
CASPGEGGDANIQYF
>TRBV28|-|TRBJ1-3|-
TGTGCCAGCAGTTTGTTTTTTCCAGGCACATCTGGAAACACCATATATTTT
CASSLFFPGTSGNTIYF
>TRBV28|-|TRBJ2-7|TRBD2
TGTGCCAGCAGTCCCTCCCTGGGGGGGAAATCCTACGAGCAGTACTTC
CASSPSLGGKSYEQYF
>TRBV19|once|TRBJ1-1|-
TGTGCCAGTAGTATAGTAGTGGACATGAACACTGAAGCTTTCTTT
CASSIVVDMNTEAFF
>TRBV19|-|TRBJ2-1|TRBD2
TGTGCCAGTAGTCTTGTAGCGGGAGCCCATGAGCAGTTCTTC
CASSLVAGAHEQFF
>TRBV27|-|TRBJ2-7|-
TGTGCCAGCAGTGGTATCCCGATATACGAGCAGTACTTC
CASSGIPIYEQYF
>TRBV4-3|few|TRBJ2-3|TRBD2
TGCGCCAGCCGGATGGGACTAGCGGGCACAGATACGCAGTATTTT
CASRMGLAGTDTQYF
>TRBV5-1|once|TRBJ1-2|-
TGCGCCAGCAGCTTGGCCACAGGGAAGAGCTATGGCTACACCTTC
CASSLATGKSYGYTF
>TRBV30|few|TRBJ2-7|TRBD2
TGTGCCTGGAGTCCCCCGCCCGGCGGGAGGCGGCTCGAGCAGTACTTC
CAWSPPPGGRRLEQYF